Included here is one T cell receptor (beta chain) sequence, with context. The sample belongs to a study of T-cell reconstitution after alpha-beta-depleted transplantation in children. A TCRbeta library incorporating unique molecular identifiers was prepared. Via MiXCR, TCRdb re-called the PCR reads, giving one row per CDR3 protein. The repertoire has 600,000 to 700,000 distinct CDR3 sequences, approximately 17% of them found once; the top ten carry 1.1%. The source was PBMCs from the stem cell graft donor, collected from the stem cell graft. This receptor was taken from a human donor who donated a stem cell graft to a child with acute myeloid leukemia.

CDR3 nucleotide sequence: TGTGCCAGCAGCTTAACCCCGGGCCTAGTTGGCTACAATGAGCAGTTCTTC. Residues: CASSLTPGLVGYNEQFF. The J gene is TRBJ2-1, the V gene TRBV7-2; D is ambiguous. CDR1 is SGHTA and CDR2 is FQGNSA in the germline V gene. V was trimmed by 2 bases and J by 3 bases, leaving 17 bases between them. This CDR3 contains 17 residues.